The clone carrying this T cell receptor beta chain has only a few counts. Its specificity is unknown. This entry belongs to a study of identical twins. There are 12 residues in the CDR3. Germline CDR1 is MNHEY and CDR2 is SVGAGI. Germline trimming cut 11 bases from V and 2 bases from J; bases unmatched to any gene: 5. Broader study findings: A partial confounding effect on zero-insertion analyses could come from invariant MAIT and iNKT cells.

TCRdb redid the calling of the 5' RACE reads with MiXCR, one entry per CDR3 protein. The table records roughly 200,000 distinct CDR3 sequences, approximately 8.3% of them present only once. The same specimen was also included in a second study, on yellow fever vaccine responses in identical twins.

Material: memory (CD45RO+) T cells sorted from blood. The rearrangement joins TRBV6-5 to TRBJ2-7; 8 bases are a match to TRBD2. The TCR originated in a woman aged 18-29 years in good health. The chain's CDR3 is CAAGGGAYEQYF. The CDR3 bases are TGTGCCGCCGGGGGGGGGGCCTACGAGCAGTACTTC.